A single sample is the source of the 24 T cell receptor beta chains below, sequenced in a study of cytomegalovirus exposure and HLA in healthy donors. 60 Vbeta and 13 Jbeta primers were used in PCR. Produced via immunoSEQ multiplex PCR; TCRdb's table is partial and in-frame only. Of fewer than 100,000 clones listed, roughly 73% are singletons. Specimen: PBMCs. Receptors were obtained from a male donor in good health and CMV-seropositive.

The chain carries TRBV18 and TRBJ1-3, with D possibly being TRBD1 (5 bases). Trimming cost V 1 base and J 0 bases, with 10 bases left between them. CDR3 length equals 16 residues. Per germline, CDR1 KGHSH and CDR2 LQKENI. The CDR3 region is CASSPLLGGSGNTIYF. The CDR3 DNA sequence: TGTGCCAGCTCACCACTCTTGGGGGGCTCTGGAAACACCATATATTTT.

The chain employs TRBV7-3 and TRBJ2-3; 9 positions agree with TRBD2. This CDR3 region has 15 residues. The V and J ends lost 5 bases and 4 bases, in that order; junction bases with no gene match: 7. Per germline, CDR1 SGHTA and CDR2 FQGTGA. CDR3 nucleotides: TGTGCCAGCAGCGCGCGCGGGGGGGCCTCAGATACGCAGTATTTT. As protein: CASSARGGASDTQYF.

The V and J genes are TRBV5-1 and TRBJ2-2, with a weak D call TRBD1 (6 bases). V was pared by 0 bases and J by 6 bases, with 21 bases between. There are 18 residues in the CDR3. Looked up from germline, CDR1 is SGHRS and CDR2 is YFSETQ. The CDR3 protein is CASSLVAWGQGTAGELFF. The CDR3, as DNA: TGCGCCAGCAGCTTGGTAGCTTGGGGGCAGGGGACCGCCGGGGAGCTGTTTTTT.

The chain carries TRBV15 and TRBJ1-2, with TRBD1 identical over 9 bases. The CDR3 has 15 amino acids. V was pared by 5 bases and J by 6 bases, with 10 bases of the junction left unmatched. Per the germline V gene, CDR1 is LNHNV and CDR2 is YYDKDF (reference sequence). Written as DNA, the CDR3 is TGTGCCACCAGCTGGACAGGGGCGAGGGGGAATGGCTACACCTTC. This codes for CATSWTGARGNGYTF.

Comment on this clone: This CDR3 is also generated by other DNA sequences in the sample. The chain combines TRBV27 with TRBJ1-6, with 11 bases identical to TRBD1. The CDR3 has 16 residues. Per germline, CDR1 MNHEY and CDR2 SMNVEV (reference sequence). V shed 3 bases and J 13 bases; nucleotides not matched to a gene: 11. The CDR3 coding sequence is TGTGCCAGCAGTTTTATTGAAGGGACAGGGGGTTCCCCCCTCCACTTT. Protein: CASSFIEGTGGSPLHF.

The CDR3 DNA follows: TGTGCCAGTAGTGTACAGGGCGGTGCTGAAAAACTGTTTTTT. Translating it yields CASSVQGGAEKLFF. V gene TRBV19 combines with J gene TRBJ1-4, with a possible D match to TRBD1 (6 bases). V lost 5 bases to trimming and J lost 7 bases, with 14 bases between them. The CDR3 totals 14 residues. Germline V gene sequence: CDR1 LNHDA, CDR2 SQIVND (reference sequence).

CDR3 in amino acids: CASTTGVSSGGFGANVLTF. The CDR3 DNA reads TGTGCCAGTACCACCGGAGTGAGTAGCGGGGGTTTTGGGGCCAACGTCCTGACTTTC. The chain couples TRBV19 to TRBJ2-6, with 9 bases matching TRBD2. CDR1 and CDR2 (germline): LNHDA, SQIVND (reference sequence). The V gene end was trimmed by 7 bases and the J gene end by 3 bases; junction bases not matched to a gene: 16. The CDR3 is made up of 19 amino acids.

This clone was found once. CDR3 loop: CASSPQGWSYEQYF. CDR3 coding DNA: TGTGCCAGCAGCCCCCAGGGTTGGTCCTACGAGCAGTACTTC. The V gene is TRBV4-2, the J gene TRBJ2-7; the D gene is possibly TRBD1 (5 bases). The length of the CDR3 is 14 residues. V lost 4 bases, J lost 1 base, and 11 bases lay in between. The V gene's germline CDR1 is LGHNA and CDR2 YNFKEQ.

J is TRBJ1-6 and V is TRBV5-4; unclear D gene. V was cut by 6 bases and J by 7 bases, with 20 bases left in between. The CDR3 is made up of 16 amino acids. Germline values: CDR1 SGHNT, CDR2 YYREEE (reference sequence). The CDR3 DNA is TGTGCCAGCACCCCGGGGTTCGGGCAGTCCAATTCACCCCTCCACTTT. This sequence encodes CASTPGFGQSNSPLHF.

V and J are TRBV7-9 and TRBJ2-7; no definite D call. Trimming removed 3 bases from V and 3 bases from J, with 12 bases in between. The V gene's germline CDR1 is SEHNR and CDR2 FQNEAQ (reference sequence). The CDR3 is made up of 14 amino acids. CDR3 bases: TGTGCCAGCAGCTTCAGAGGTTACTACTACGAGCAGTACTTC. Translated: CASSFRGYYYEQYF. Full variable domain (outside the CDR3, taken from reference TRBV7-9 and TRBJ2-7): DTGVSQNPRHKITKRGQNVTFRCDPISEHNRLYWYRQTLGQGPEFLTYFQNEAQLEKSRLLSDRFSAERPKGSFSTLEIQRTEQGDSAMYLCASSFRGYYYEQYFGPGTRLTVT.

This chain joins TRBV19 and TRBJ1-2; unclear D gene. The CDR3 consists of 14 residues. Per germline, CDR1 LNHDA and CDR2 SQIVND (reference sequence). V dropped 0 bases and J dropped 5 bases, with 10 bases sitting between them. CDR3 in DNA: TGTGCCAGTAGTATAGACGTTAAAGCGTATGGCTACACCTTC. Amino acid sequence: CASSIDVKAYGYTF.

The chain couples TRBV30 to TRBJ2-2; 7 nucleotides line up with TRBD2. Germline CDR1 and CDR2: GTSNPN and SVGIG (reference sequence). Germline trimming cut 3 bases from V and 7 bases from J; bases unmatched to any gene: 8. The length of the CDR3 is 14 residues. The CDR3 region is CAWRGEGIYGELFF. In nucleotides, the CDR3 is TGTGCCTGGAGGGGGGAGGGTATATACGGGGAGCTGTTTTTT.

This clone was found many times. The conserved closing phenylalanine or tryptophan is absent in this CDR3, likely reflecting a read error. This chain joins TRBV25-1 and TRBJ2-3; D remains ambiguous. CDR1 MGHDK and CDR2 SYGVNS come from the germline V gene. The CDR3 is 11 residues long. The ends were cut back, 8 bases at V and 2 bases at J, with 5 bases in the middle. As DNA, the CDR3 is TGTGCCAGCGGTGTCACAGATACGCAGTATTTG. It translates to CASGVTDTQYL.

This clone appeared once. The chain has TRBV4-2 and TRBJ2-5; 12 bases map to TRBD2. V lost 3 bases, J lost 1 base, and 3 bases stayed unmatched. The CDR3 sequence is 16 residues long. Germline CDR1 LGHNA, CDR2 YNFKEQ. The CDR3 DNA follows: TGTGCCAGCAGCCACGGACTAGCGGGGCTCCAAGAGACCCAGTACTTC. It yields the protein CASSHGLAGLQETQYF.

The chain has TRBV7-2 and TRBJ2-1; 8 bases match TRBD2. V shed 8 bases, J shed 6 bases, and the junction held 3 bases outside the gene matches. There are 12 residues in the CDR3. Germline assignment: CDR1 SGHTA and CDR2 FQGNSA. The CDR3: CASRGGVNEQFF. CDR3 nucleotides: TGTGCCAGCCGGGGGGGTGTCAATGAGCAGTTCTTC.

The chain is built from TRBV4-1 and TRBJ2-7; tentative D call: TRBD1 (6 bases). The CDR3 has 17 residues. Germline CDR1 MGHRA, CDR2 YSYEKL. Trimming took off 3 bases at V and 0 bases at J, with 18 bases between the two ends. Written as DNA, the CDR3 is TGCGCCAGCAGCCAGGGAGCCTTCGGACAGCACTCCTACGAGCAGTACTTC. Protein: CASSQGAFGQHSYEQYF.

A few counts support this clone. The genes are TRBV4-1 and TRBJ1-2; D perhaps matches TRBD1 (5 bases). The V gene lost 0 bases and the J gene lost 8 bases, with 19 bases spanning the gap. This CDR3 has 16 residues. Germline loops: CDR1 MGHRA, CDR2 YSYEKL. The CDR3 protein is CASSQDLIGTGKGYTF. The CDR3 DNA reads TGCGCCAGCAGCCAAGATCTGATCGGGACTGGGAAGGGCTACACCTTC.

The rearrangement links TRBV27 to TRBJ2-7, with D possibly being TRBD1 (6 bases). V lost 6 bases to trimming and J lost 2 bases, with 17 bases between them. The CDR3 covers 15 residues. CDR1 and CDR2 from the germline V gene are MNHEY and SMNVEV (reference sequence). CDR3: CASSQPYRAPYEQYF. The CDR3 DNA follows: TGTGCCAGCAGCCAACCATACAGGGCCCCCTACGAGCAGTACTTC.

J is TRBJ2-5 and V is TRBV7-9; possibly TRBD1 for D (6 bases). Per germline, CDR1 SEHNR and CDR2 FQNEAQ (reference sequence). V gave up 5 bases and J gave up 2 bases, with 12 bases separating them. CDR3 length: 14 amino acids. The CDR3 DNA follows: TGTGCCAGCAGCCGGGACACAACTCAAGAGACCCAGTACTTC. It encodes CASSRDTTQETQYF.

V and J are TRBV6-5 and TRBJ2-7; TRBD1 matches 9 bases. CDR1 and CDR2 (germline): MNHEY, SVGAGI. The CDR3 runs to 13 residues. The J segment lost 6 bases and the V segment lost 4 bases, leaving 4 bases of the junction unmatched. This CDR3 reads CASSLGTGFEQYF. The CDR3 nucleotides are TGTGCCAGCAGTTTAGGGACAGGGTTCGAGCAGTACTTC.

The chain combines TRBV5-6 with TRBJ2-3; D might be TRBD2 (5 bases). V gave up 5 bases and J gave up 5 bases, with 9 bases separating them. CDR1 and CDR2 (germline): SGHDT, YYEEEE. This CDR3 is 12 amino acids long. The CDR3 reads CASSYGGDTQYF. The CDR3, as DNA: TGTGCCAGCAGTTACGGAGGAGATACGCAGTATTTT. The whole variable domain, filled in from reference TRBV5-6 and TRBJ2-3, reads DAGVTQSPTHLIKTRGQQVTLRCSPKSGHDTVSWYQQALGQGPQFIFQYYEEEERQRGNFPDRFSGHQFPNYSSELNVNALLLGDSALYLCASSYGGDTQYFGPGTRLTVL.

This rearrangement joins TRBV6-1 to TRBJ1-1; D possibly corresponds to TRBD1 (6 bases). Germline assignment: CDR1 MNHNS and CDR2 SASEGT. The CDR3 has 15 amino acids. Deletions cut 6 bases from V and 0 bases from J, with 14 bases between. CDR3 in amino acids: CASRRQVDMNTEAFF. The CDR3 DNA follows: TGTGCCAGCAGGCGACAGGTTGACATGAACACTGAAGCTTTCTTT.

This clone was seen only a few times. The chain carries TRBV2 and TRBJ2-1, with 14 bases identical to TRBD2. Trimming cost V 3 bases and J 12 bases; bases outside gene matches: 7. The germline V gene encodes CDR1 SNHLY and CDR2 FYNNEI. There are 15 residues in the CDR3. The CDR3 loop reads CASSEVTSGGERQFF. The CDR3 region has the DNA TGTGCCAGCAGTGAGGTGACTAGCGGGGGGGAAAGGCAGTTCTTC.

There are a few counts of this clone. V usage is TRBV15 and J usage is TRBJ2-7, with TRBD1 identical over 8 bases. J lost 3 bases, V lost 5 bases, and 9 bases had no gene match. CDR3 length: 15 residues. Per the germline V gene, CDR1 is LNHNV and CDR2 is YYDKDF (reference sequence). CDR3 amino acids: CATSRQGRGNYEQYF. Written as DNA, the CDR3 is TGTGCCACCAGCCGACAGGGGCGAGGGAACTACGAGCAGTACTTC.